In its sample, the clone carrying this T cell receptor (beta chain) was seen many times. What it binds is not known. Quantitative 5'-RACE was performed with molecular barcodes, and it yielded the TCR beta libraries. TCRdb processed the 5' RACE reads anew with MiXCR; each CDR3 protein has one entry. Of some 240,000 distinct CDR3 sequences in the sample, around 25% are singletons; the top ten hold around 0.64%. This specimen belongs to a study of CD8 T cells in ankylosing spondylitis. Findings and limits, study-wide: Previous work reported some of these motif variants in the synovial fluid and blood of reactive arthritis. As reported, disease-linked clones showed significant enrichment in matched ankylosing spondylitis synovial fluid.

V shed 0 bases, J shed 4 bases, and the junction held 8 bases outside the gene matches. Germline CDR1 is MRHNA and CDR2 is SNTAGT. The CDR3 length is 16 residues. The sequencing sample was made of blood, either unsorted or a sorted T cell fraction (not recorded which). The chain uses TRBV6-4 and TRBJ1-1; 7 bases are a match to TRBD1. The receptor was derived from a male donor with ankylosing spondylitis or in good health (not recorded which). CDR3 coding DNA: TGTGCCAGCAGTGACTCGATAACAGGGGAGAGCACTGAAGCTTTCTTT. Protein product: CASSDSITGESTEAFF.